One and the same sample provided the 32 T cell receptor beta chains below, sequenced in a study of T cells after yellow fever vaccination (dated 2019 in TCRdb). The treatment or condition label for this specimen denotes: live attenuated yellow fever vaccine strain. The library was built by means of 5' RACE. TCRdb lists the instrument as Illumina HiSeq 2500. The public reads were reanalyzed by TCRdb: fastp trimming at Q25, MiXCR alignment, in-frame beta chains only. One record per CDR3 amino acid sequence lists the most common genes and DNA. The sample data list 620,000 or so distinct CDR3 sequences, and roughly a sixth of these were observed just once. The leading ten clones occupy around 16% of the sample. Sequenced here: PBMCs, sampled 5 to 6 days after the first yellow fever vaccination. These receptors all come from a man younger than 35 who received the YFV17D yellow fever vaccine.

This clonotype was counted only a few times. The chain combines TRBV20-1 with TRBJ2-5, with 8 nucleotides matching TRBD2. J lost 5 bases, V lost 0 bases, and 23 bases had no gene match. This CDR3 spans 20 amino acids. Germline-derived CDR1 and CDR2 are DFQATT and SNEGSKA (reference sequence). The CDR3 nucleotides are TGCAGTGCTAGAGATGATCTTGGGGCTAAGAGCGGGGGACCTGGTGAGACCCAGTACTTC. Translation gives CSARDDLGAKSGGPGETQYF.

J is TRBJ2-5 and V is TRBV12-3 or TRBV12-4; TRBD1 might be the D (6 bases). The CDR3 runs 15 residues. V shed 5 bases and J shed 0 bases, with 13 bases lying between them. The CDR3 spells CASSPGDPYQETQYF. The CDR3 DNA follows: TGTGCCAGCAGTCCAGGGGACCCGTACCAAGAGACCCAGTACTTC.

This sequence joins TRBV9 and TRBJ2-1; D may be TRBD1 or TRBD2 (5 bases each). The CDR3 length is 17 residues. Germline CDR1 and CDR2: SGDLS and YYNGEE. Trimming cost V 1 base and J 6 bases, with 20 bases left between them. The CDR3 region has the DNA TGTGCCAGCAGCGTACTAACCAGCGCCGGGACCACCAATGAGCAGTTCTTC. It codes for CASSVLTSAGTTNEQFF.

This clonotype occurred a few times. The V and J genes are TRBV20-1 and TRBJ2-5; D possibly corresponds to TRBD1 (6 bases). From germline, CDR1 is DFQATT and CDR2 SNEGSKA (reference sequence). CDR3 length equals 13 residues. With 5 bases removed from V and 0 bases from J, the gap between germline ends came to 10 bases. The CDR3 spells CSAPRDNQETQYF. Written as DNA, the CDR3 is TGCAGTGCTCCCCGGGACAACCAAGAGACCCAGTACTTC.

This clonotype appeared a few times. This rearrangement joins TRBV7-9 to TRBJ2-4; possible D gene TRBD2, 5 bases. Looked up from germline, CDR1 is SEHNR and CDR2 is FQNEAQ (reference sequence). V dropped 5 bases and J dropped 8 bases, with 7 bases sitting between them. The CDR3 spans 11 residues. DNA of the CDR3: TGTGCCAGCAGCGTGGGAGACATTCAGTACTTC. Translating it yields CASSVGDIQYF.

The chain joins TRBV7-2 to TRBJ2-3, with D perhaps assigned TRBD1 or TRBD2 (5 bases each). This CDR3 region has 14 residues. Trimming took off 3 bases at V and 5 bases at J, with 12 bases between the two ends. Germline CDR1 reads SGHTA; CDR2 reads FQGNSA. The CDR3 nucleotides read TGTGCCAGCAGCTTGGGACGGCAGGGAGATACGCAGTATTTT. This encodes CASSLGRQGDTQYF.

The chain joins TRBV7-8 to TRBJ2-1; 8 bases are a match to TRBD1. The junction had 17 bases not matched to a gene; V was cut back by 6 bases and J by 10 bases. The CDR3 spans 16 residues. CDR1 and CDR2 from the germline V gene are SGHVS and FQNEAQ. DNA of the CDR3: TGTGCCAGCAGACCCGGGACAGGTTTCCTACAGGGAGAGCAGTTCTTC. Amino acid sequence: CASRPGTGFLQGEQFF.

This clonotype was recorded many times. The rearrangement joins TRBV7-7 to TRBJ1-1, with TRBD1 identical over 7 bases. Germline V gene lookup returns CDR1 SSHAT and CDR2 FNYEAQ (reference sequence). With 5 bases clipped from V and 0 bases from J, the junction kept 9 bases outside the gene matches. The CDR3 has 16 amino acids. CDR3 amino acids: CASSPTWTGMNTEAFF. CDR3 nucleotides: TGTGCCAGCAGCCCAACCTGGACAGGAATGAACACTGAAGCTTTCTTT.

Many counts were recorded for this clonotype. This chain uses TRBV5-5 with TRBJ2-3, with a possible D match to TRBD2 (7 bases). This CDR3 has 16 amino acids. The germline V gene has CDR1 SGHKS and CDR2 YYEKEE (reference sequence). V lost 0 bases, J lost 6 bases, and 17 bases lay in between. CDR3 bases: TGTGCCAGCAGCTTGGCCGAGGGGGGGCATTTGGATACGCAGTATTTT. This encodes CASSLAEGGHLDTQYF.

This clonotype has at least ten counts. The genes are TRBV12-3 or TRBV12-4 and TRBJ2-4; TRBD2 aligns across 13 bases. The length of the CDR3 is 15 residues. Losses at the gene ends were 5 bases for V and 6 bases for J; bases not matched to a gene: 4. The CDR3 reads CASSLLAGGVNIQYF. In DNA, the CDR3 is TGTGCCAGCAGTCTACTAGCGGGGGGGGTAAACATTCAGTACTTC.

This chain uses TRBV6-2 or TRBV6-3 with TRBJ2-5; 7 bases match TRBD2. The V segment lost 6 bases and the J segment 3 bases; nucleotides outside the gene matches: 13. Germline CDR1 MNHEY, CDR2 SVGEGT. This CDR3 spans 16 amino acids. The CDR3 DNA reads as TGTGCCAGCAGGGGAGGGATAGAGATTTATGAAGAGACCCAGTACTTC. This sequence encodes CASRGGIEIYEETQYF.

A note on this clonotype: A junction end diverges from the germline sequence, so it may reflect a read error. The chain has TRBV11-2 and TRBJ2-1; D perhaps matches TRBD1 (5 bases). The CDR3 contains 11 residues. Germline V gene sequence: CDR1 SGHAT, CDR2 FQNNGV. The CDR3 loop is CASSPFGRQIF. CDR3 in DNA: TGTGCCAGCAGCCCTTTCGGGCGACAGATCTTC.

In its sample, this clonotype was seen a few times. J is TRBJ2-1 and V is TRBV6-2 or TRBV6-3; no clear D. From germline, CDR1 is MNHEY and CDR2 SVGEGT. With 6 bases removed from V and 6 bases from J, the gap between germline ends came to 9 bases. This CDR3 is 12 amino acids long. The CDR3 nucleotides read TGTGCCAGCAGGAGACTCCCCAATGAGCAGTTCTTC. This translates into CASRRLPNEQFF.

The rearrangement uses TRBV11-2 and TRBJ1-1, with 10 bases fitting TRBD1. The CDR3 length is 15 residues. From germline, CDR1 is SGHAT and CDR2 FQNNGV. V shed 5 bases, J shed 5 bases, and the junction held 8 bases outside the gene matches. The CDR3 loop is CASSARQGASTEAFF. The CDR3 DNA follows: TGTGCCAGCAGCGCGCGACAGGGGGCGAGTACTGAAGCTTTCTTT.

At least ten counts were recorded for this clonotype. The J gene is TRBJ1-4, the V gene TRBV6-5; TRBD1 might be the D (6 bases). The CDR3 is made up of 15 amino acids. Germline CDR1 MNHEY, CDR2 SVGAGI. Trimming removed 4 bases at V and 8 bases at J, with 17 bases between. CDR3 region: CASSSPRGEGEKLFF. The CDR3 nucleotides read TGTGCCAGCAGTTCTCCCAGGGGTGAAGGAGAAAAACTGTTTTTT.

This clonotype appeared many times. The chain carries TRBV6-2 or TRBV6-3 and TRBJ1-5, with 7 bases that match TRBD1. The germline gives CDR1 MNHEY, CDR2 SVGEGT. J lost 3 bases, V lost 6 bases, and 5 bases had no gene match. The CDR3 consists of 14 residues. The CDR3 loop reads CASSPTGTNQPQHF. As DNA, the CDR3 is TGTGCCAGCAGCCCGACAGGGACCAATCAGCCCCAGCATTTT.

This sequence joins TRBV12-3 or TRBV12-4 and TRBJ1-5; D not resolved. Trimming pared 5 bases from V and 4 bases from J, leaving 12 bases between. CDR3 length: 14 residues. In DNA, the CDR3 is TGTGCCAGCAGTCAGGAGATTGGGAATCAGCCCCAGCATTTT. Its protein product is CASSQEIGNQPQHF.

This clonotype has only a few counts. This chain joins TRBV5-6 and TRBJ1-3, with a weak D call TRBD1 (5 bases). The CDR3 runs to 15 residues. The V end lost 3 bases, the J end lost 0 bases, and 10 bases lay between the germline ends. Germline V gene sequence: CDR1 SGHDT, CDR2 YYEEEE. CDR3 amino acids: CASSWDGSSGNTIYF. The CDR3 DNA reads TGTGCCAGCAGCTGGGACGGAAGCTCTGGAAACACCATATATTTT.

This clonotype has more than one count but fewer than ten. V and J are TRBV7-9 and TRBJ2-1; 8 nucleotides line up with TRBD1. The CDR3 has 14 amino acids. The ends lost 5 bases at V and 10 bases at J; junction bases unmatched: 10. The germline V gene encodes CDR1 SEHNR and CDR2 FQNEAQ (reference sequence). The CDR3 region is CASSTGTGGWEQFF. The CDR3 DNA sequence: TGTGCCAGCAGCACCGGGACAGGTGGATGGGAGCAGTTCTTC.

V usage is TRBV19 and J usage is TRBJ2-1; 9 bases match TRBD2. The germline gives CDR1 LNHDA, CDR2 SQIVND (reference sequence). Trimming removed 3 bases from V and 13 bases from J; junction bases left unmatched: 13. This CDR3 is 15 amino acids long. CDR3 in amino acids: CASSMGSGGPLSQFF. The CDR3 DNA is TGTGCCAGTAGTATGGGAAGCGGGGGGCCGTTATCCCAGTTCTTC.

The V gene is TRBV7-9, the J gene TRBJ2-1; D possibly corresponds to TRBD1 (5 bases). CDR1 SEHNR and CDR2 FQNEAQ come from the germline V gene (reference sequence). The CDR3 spans 16 residues. Trimming stripped 4 bases from V and 5 bases from J, with 18 bases between. The CDR3 bases are TGTGCCAGCAGCTCAAACACTTGGGGCAGTAACAATGAGCAGTTCTTC. Its translation: CASSSNTWGSNNEQFF.

This clonotype came up many times. The genes are TRBV12-3 or TRBV12-4 and TRBJ2-2; D is perhaps TRBD2 (5 bases). Deletions cut 2 bases from V and 4 bases from J, with 8 bases between. This CDR3 is 14 amino acids long. The CDR3 protein is CASSLTRSTGELFF. As DNA, the CDR3 is TGTGCCAGCAGTTTAACTAGAAGCACCGGGGAGCTGTTTTTT.

This clonotype was counted between two and nine times. The V and J genes are TRBV9 and TRBJ1-1; D may be TRBD1 (5 bases). This CDR3 spans 14 amino acids. Germline V gene data show CDR1 as SGDLS and CDR2 as YYNGEE. V was cut by 3 bases and J by 1 base, with 10 bases left in between. For the CDR3, the DNA is TGTGCCAGCAGCGCTTTCCAGGGGAACACTGAAGCTTTCTTT. Its translation: CASSAFQGNTEAFF.

The V and J genes are TRBV6-6 and TRBJ2-3; weak D call: TRBD1 (6 bases). Germline V gene data show CDR1 as MNHNY and CDR2 as SVGAGI (reference sequence). The V end was cut by 2 bases, the J end by 5 bases, with 8 bases between. This CDR3 is built from 13 residues. The CDR3 sequence: CASSYRGGDTQYF. CDR3 nucleotides: TGTGCCAGCAGTTACAGAGGGGGAGATACGCAGTATTTT.

This clonotype was counted between two and nine times. The chain has TRBV6-1 and TRBJ1-4; 10 positions match TRBD1. The ends lost 6 bases at V and 7 bases at J; junction bases unmatched: 14. The CDR3 consists of 17 residues. CDR1 MNHNS and CDR2 SASEGT come from the germline V gene. The CDR3 spells CASSLYGSGTGAEKLFF. DNA for the CDR3: TGTGCCAGCAGCCTATATGGGTCCGGGACAGGGGCTGAAAAACTGTTTTTT.

This clonotype was found a few times. The genes are TRBV18 and TRBJ1-5; no firm D call. Germline V gene lookup returns CDR1 KGHSH and CDR2 LQKENI. The CDR3 length is 14 residues. Trimming stripped 4 bases from V and 3 bases from J, with 10 bases between. DNA for the CDR3: TGTGCCAGCTCACGTGGACGGATCAATCAGCCCCAGCATTTT. Residues: CASSRGRINQPQHF.

This clonotype came up a few times. The chain combines TRBV13 with TRBJ2-3; 13 positions match TRBD2. The CDR3 runs to 17 residues. CDR1 PRHDT and CDR2 FYEKMQ come from the germline V gene (reference sequence). V lost 5 bases and J lost 1; bases outside the gene matches: 6. CDR3 DNA: TGTGCCAGCAGCCTGGGACTAGCGGGGACGCGCACAGATACGCAGTATTTT. Translation: CASSLGLAGTRTDTQYF.

This rearrangement joins TRBV4-3 to TRBJ1-4, with 9 bases that match TRBD1. The CDR3 totals 14 residues. Germline CDR1 and CDR2: LGHNA and YSLEER. After removal of 5 bases from V and 7 bases from J, the junction contained 5 bases not matched to a gene. This chain's CDR3 is CASSFRDRVEKLFF. CDR3 sequence (DNA): TGCGCCAGCAGCTTCCGGGACAGGGTTGAAAAACTGTTTTTT.

This clonotype showed up just a few times. The V and J genes are TRBV5-5 and TRBJ2-5; possibly TRBD1 or TRBD2 for D (7 bases each). V lost 5 bases and J 4 bases, leaving 15 bases between the germline ends. From germline, CDR1 is SGHKS and CDR2 YYEKEE (reference sequence). This CDR3 region has 14 residues. The CDR3 region is CASRKQGGRETQYF. The CDR3 DNA reads TGTGCCAGCAGGAAGCAGGGGGGGCGAGAGACCCAGTACTTC.

V gene TRBV4-2 combines with J gene TRBJ2-7, with D perhaps matching TRBD2 (5 bases). The CDR3 is 14 residues long. Trimming removed 0 bases from V and 4 bases from J, with 10 bases in between. In germline, CDR1 is LGHNA, CDR2 YNFKEQ. The CDR3 region is CASSQEYGEYEQYF. DNA for the CDR3: TGTGCCAGCAGCCAAGAGTACGGGGAGTACGAGCAGTACTTC.

This clonotype has just a few counts. The chain recombines TRBV18 with TRBJ1-2; 8 bases are a match to TRBD1. This CDR3 contains 15 residues. Germline V lookup: CDR1 KGHSH, CDR2 LQKENI. Germline trimming cut 3 bases from V and 4 bases from J; bases unmatched to any gene: 7. CDR3 nucleotides: TGTGCCAGCTCACCGGGGACAGGCCGCACCTATGGCTACACCTTC. This gives the protein CASSPGTGRTYGYTF.

This chain links TRBV24-1 with TRBJ1-1; tentatively, D is TRBD1 (6 bases). V was trimmed by 4 bases and J by 4 bases, leaving 15 bases between them. Germline V gene lookup returns CDR1 KGHDR and CDR2 SFDVKD. The CDR3 is 15 amino acids. The CDR3 region has the DNA TGTGCCACCAGTGACCCAAAGGGGGGCTCCACTGAAGCTTTCTTT. This translates into CATSDPKGGSTEAFF.